Detailed here is one T cell receptor (beta chain). No antigen is known for it. The record originates from a study of cytomegalovirus exposure and HLA in healthy donors. Trimming removed 6 bases from V and 0 bases from J; junction bases left unmatched: 1. The CDR3 runs 13 residues. Germline V CDR1 and CDR2: LNHDA, SQIVND (reference sequence). Libraries were prepared by immunoSEQ multiplex PCR; TCRdb keeps only in-frame clonotypes and omits some of them. The sample records about 120,000 clones, roughly 90% being singletons. Study results and caveats: In vitro, three CMV-associated chains proved specific for CMV antigens.

The specimen sequenced was PBMCs. The genes are TRBV19 and TRBJ2-7, with 8 bases fitting TRBD2. The TCR sequence derives from a woman younger than 35 in good health and CMV-seropositive. The CDR3 nucleotides are TGTGCCAGTAGCGGGGGGGCCTCCTACGAGCAGTACTTC. Amino acid sequence: CASSGGASYEQYF.